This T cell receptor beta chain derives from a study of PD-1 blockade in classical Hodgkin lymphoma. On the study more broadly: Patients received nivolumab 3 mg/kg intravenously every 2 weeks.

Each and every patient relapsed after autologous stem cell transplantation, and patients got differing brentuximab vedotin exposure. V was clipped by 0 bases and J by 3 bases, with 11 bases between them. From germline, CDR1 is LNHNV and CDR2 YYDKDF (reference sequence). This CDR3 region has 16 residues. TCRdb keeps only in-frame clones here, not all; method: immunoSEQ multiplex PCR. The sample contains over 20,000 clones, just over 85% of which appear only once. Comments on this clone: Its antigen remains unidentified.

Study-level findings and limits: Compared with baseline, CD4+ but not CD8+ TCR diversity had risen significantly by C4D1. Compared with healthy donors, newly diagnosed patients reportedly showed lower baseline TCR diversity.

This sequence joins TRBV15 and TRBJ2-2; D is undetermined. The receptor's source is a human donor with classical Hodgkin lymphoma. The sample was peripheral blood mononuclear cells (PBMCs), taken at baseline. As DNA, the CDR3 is TGTGCCACCAGCAGAGATAGAGCAGGCTACACCGGGGAGCTGTTTTTT. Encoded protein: CATSRDRAGYTGELFF.